A single sample is the source of the 12 T cell receptor beta chains below, sequenced in a study of blood T cell repertoires in COVID-19. TCRdb's copy holds only in-frame clones and misses some; the assay was immunoSEQ multiplex PCR. The sample yields 13,000 to 15,000 clones, over 80% seen once. Sequences were obtained from peripheral blood. Receptors originate from a man aged 40-49 years with active or convalescent COVID-19.

Here the CDR3 DNA reads TGTGCCAGCAGTGACGTATACAGGGACAACTATGGCTACACCTTC. Its protein is CASSDVYRDNYGYTF. V gene TRBV6-1 combines with J gene TRBJ1-2; TRBD1 is a possible D gene (6 bases). The V gene lost 3 bases and the J gene lost 2 bases, with 13 bases spanning the gap. CDR3 length equals 15 residues. The germline gives CDR1 MNHNS, CDR2 SASEGT.

V usage is TRBV5-1 and J usage is TRBJ2-2, with 9 bases matching TRBD2. V was pared by 1 base and J by 6 bases, with 4 bases of the junction left unmatched. The germline gives CDR1 SGHRS, CDR2 YFSETQ. The CDR3 covers 15 residues. CDR3: CASSLNVAGAGELFF. CDR3 nucleotides: TGCGCCAGCAGCTTGAACGTAGCGGGGGCCGGGGAGCTGTTTTTT.

The chain employs TRBV28 and TRBJ2-3; 7 nucleotides align to TRBD2. The CDR3 is 14 residues long. V was pared by 7 bases and J by 3 bases, with 7 bases of the junction left unmatched. Germline loops: CDR1 MDHEN, CDR2 SYDVKM. The CDR3 here is CASTVSGGTDTQYF. CDR3 bases: TGTGCCAGCACAGTGTCCGGGGGGACAGATACGCAGTATTTT.

The CDR3 loop is CASSYGTRWDTIYF. The DNA of the CDR3 is TGTGCCAGCAGCTACGGGACAAGGTGGGACACCATATATTTT. The chain recombines TRBV5-5 with TRBJ1-3; D may be TRBD1 (6 bases). V lost 3 bases, J lost 8 bases, and 15 bases lay in between. This CDR3 spans 14 amino acids. CDR1 and CDR2 from the germline V gene are SGHKS and YYEKEE (reference sequence).

The J gene is TRBJ1-2, the V gene TRBV6-5; a weak D match, TRBD1 (6 bases). The CDR3 spans 15 residues. The V gene lost 0 bases and the J gene lost 4 bases, with 12 bases spanning the gap. Looked up from germline, CDR1 is MNHEY and CDR2 is SVGAGI. CDR3 protein: CASSYSQGGGYGYTF. DNA for the CDR3: TGTGCCAGCAGTTACTCACAGGGCGGGGGCTATGGCTACACCTTC.

This chain joins TRBV4-3 and TRBJ1-3; D remains ambiguous. The ends were cut back, 1 base at V and 4 bases at J, with 11 bases in the middle. From germline, CDR1 is LGHNA and CDR2 YSLEER. The CDR3 is 15 residues long. The CDR3 sequence: CASSQARQGGNTIYF. For the CDR3, the DNA is TGCGCCAGCAGCCAAGCGCGACAAGGAGGAAACACCATATATTTT.

The J gene is TRBJ1-6, the V gene TRBV5-5; D is unclear. V gave up 2 bases and J gave up 5 bases, with 14 bases separating them. CDR3 length equals 16 residues. CDR1 SGHKS and CDR2 YYEKEE come from the germline V gene (reference sequence). This chain's CDR3 is CASSLTGRANNSPLHF. The CDR3 DNA reads TGTGCCAGCAGCTTAACCGGGAGAGCTAATAATTCACCCCTCCACTTT. Looking up the rest from reference TRBV5-5 and TRBJ1-6 gives the full variable domain: DAGVTQSPTHLIKTRGQQVTLRCSPISGHKSVSWYQQVLGQGPQFIFQYYEKEERGRGNFPDRFSARQFPNYSSELNVNALLLGDSALYLCASSLTGRANNSPLHFGNGTRLTVT.

V gene TRBV20-1 combines with J gene TRBJ1-1; the D is unclear. Germline assignment: CDR1 DFQATT and CDR2 SNEGSKA (reference sequence). Trimming pared 5 bases from V and 6 bases from J, leaving 10 bases between. The CDR3 extends over 11 amino acids. CDR3 nucleotides: TGCAGTGCTCCCCTGAGGGCTGAAGCTTTCTTT. Translated, it gives CSAPLRAEAFF.

The CDR3 spells CASSLGPRGQIYTF. Written as DNA, the CDR3 is TGTGCCAGCAGTTTAGGGCCCAGGGGACAAATCTACACCTTC. This chain joins TRBV28 and TRBJ1-2, with D possibly matching TRBD1 (6 bases). This CDR3 region has 14 residues. The V and J ends lost 2 bases and 10 bases respectively, with 17 bases between them. Germline V gives CDR1 MDHEN, CDR2 SYDVKM.

The chain is built from TRBV6-1 and TRBJ2-3, with D uncertain. The CDR3 is 16 residues long. Germline V gene lookup returns CDR1 MNHNS and CDR2 SASEGT. Trimming removed 2 bases at V and 2 bases at J, with 14 bases between. CDR3: CASSEYRWAPTDTQYF. DNA of the CDR3: TGTGCCAGCAGTGAATATCGGTGGGCTCCCACAGATACGCAGTATTTT.

This chain uses TRBV7-9 with TRBJ1-1, with 9 bases aligning to TRBD1. The V gene's germline CDR1 is SEHNR and CDR2 FQNEAQ (reference sequence). V lost 5 bases and J lost 3; bases outside the gene matches: 7. The CDR3 has 15 amino acids. The CDR3 region has the DNA TGTGCCAGCAGCGCCGCCGGGACAGGGCACACTGAAGCTTTCTTT. Its translation: CASSAAGTGHTEAFF.

This sequence joins TRBV15 and TRBJ2-3; 9 positions match TRBD2. The CDR3 length is 17 residues. The J segment lost 1 base and the V segment lost 0 bases, leaving 5 bases of the junction unmatched. Germline V CDR1 and CDR2: LNHNV, YYDKDF (reference sequence). CDR3: CATSRERGGGGTDTQYF. The CDR3 region has the DNA TGTGCCACCAGCAGAGAACGCGGGGGGGGAGGCACAGATACGCAGTATTTT.